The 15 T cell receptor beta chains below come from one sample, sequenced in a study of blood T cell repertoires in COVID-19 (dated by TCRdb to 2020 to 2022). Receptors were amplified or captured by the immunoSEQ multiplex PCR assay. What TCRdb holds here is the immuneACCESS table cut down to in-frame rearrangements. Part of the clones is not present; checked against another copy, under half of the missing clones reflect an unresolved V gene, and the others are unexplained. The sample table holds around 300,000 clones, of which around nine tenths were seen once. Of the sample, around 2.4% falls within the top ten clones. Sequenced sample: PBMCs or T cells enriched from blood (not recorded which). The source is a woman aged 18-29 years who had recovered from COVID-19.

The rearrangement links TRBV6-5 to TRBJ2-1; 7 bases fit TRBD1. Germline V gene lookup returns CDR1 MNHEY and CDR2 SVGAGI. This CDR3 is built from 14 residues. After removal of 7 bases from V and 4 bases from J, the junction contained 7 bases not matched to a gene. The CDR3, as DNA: TGTGCCAGCAACCCAGGGGGAGTTTACAATGAGCAGTTCTTC. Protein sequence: CASNPGGVYNEQFF.

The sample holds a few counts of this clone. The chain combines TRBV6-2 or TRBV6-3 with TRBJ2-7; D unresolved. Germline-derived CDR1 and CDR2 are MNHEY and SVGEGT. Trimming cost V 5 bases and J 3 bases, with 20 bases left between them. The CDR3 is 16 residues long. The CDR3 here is CASSTRNSQSYYEQYF. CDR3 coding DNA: TGTGCCAGCAGTACCCGAAACAGTCAATCCTACTACGAGCAGTACTTC.

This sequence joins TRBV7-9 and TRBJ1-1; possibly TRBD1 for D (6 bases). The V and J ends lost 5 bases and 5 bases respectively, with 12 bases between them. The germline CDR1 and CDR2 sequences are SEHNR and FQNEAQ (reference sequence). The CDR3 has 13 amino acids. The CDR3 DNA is TGTGCCAGCAGCCCTCAGGGGAGAACTGAAGCTTTCTTT. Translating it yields CASSPQGRTEAFF.

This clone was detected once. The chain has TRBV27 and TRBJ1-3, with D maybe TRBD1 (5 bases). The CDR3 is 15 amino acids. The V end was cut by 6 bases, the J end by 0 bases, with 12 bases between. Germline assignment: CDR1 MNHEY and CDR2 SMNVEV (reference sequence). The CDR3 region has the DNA TGTGCCAGCAGCATGCAGGGTAGCTCTGGAAACACCATATATTTT. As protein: CASSMQGSSGNTIYF.

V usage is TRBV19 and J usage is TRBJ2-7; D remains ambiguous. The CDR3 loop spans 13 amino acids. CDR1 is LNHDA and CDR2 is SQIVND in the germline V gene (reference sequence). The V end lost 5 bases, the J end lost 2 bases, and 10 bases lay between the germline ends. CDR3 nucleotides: TGTGCCAGTAGTGAAGCCTCACCCTACGAGCAGTACTTC. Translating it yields CASSEASPYEQYF.

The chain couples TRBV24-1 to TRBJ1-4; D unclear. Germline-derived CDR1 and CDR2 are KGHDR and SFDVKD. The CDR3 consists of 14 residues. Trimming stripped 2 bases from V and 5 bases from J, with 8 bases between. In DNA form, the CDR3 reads TGTGCCACCAGTGATTCGCAGGCAAATGAAAAACTGTTTTTT. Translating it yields CATSDSQANEKLFF.

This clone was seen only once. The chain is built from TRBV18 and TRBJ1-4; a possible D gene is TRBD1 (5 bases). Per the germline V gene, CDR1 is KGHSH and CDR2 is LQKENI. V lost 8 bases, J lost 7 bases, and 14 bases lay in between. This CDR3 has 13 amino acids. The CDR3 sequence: CASARGDGEKLFF. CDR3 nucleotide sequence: TGTGCCAGCGCAAGGGGTGATGGTGAAAAACTGTTTTTT.

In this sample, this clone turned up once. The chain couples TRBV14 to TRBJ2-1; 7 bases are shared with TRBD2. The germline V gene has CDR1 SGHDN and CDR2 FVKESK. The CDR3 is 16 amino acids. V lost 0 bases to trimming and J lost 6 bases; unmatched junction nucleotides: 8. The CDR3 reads CASSQDGGRAFNEQFF. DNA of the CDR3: TGTGCCAGCAGCCAAGATGGTGGGAGGGCGTTCAATGAGCAGTTCTTC.

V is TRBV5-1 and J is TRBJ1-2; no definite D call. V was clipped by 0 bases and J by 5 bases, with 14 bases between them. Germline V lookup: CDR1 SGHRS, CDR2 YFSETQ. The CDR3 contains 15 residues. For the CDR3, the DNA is TGCGCCAGCAGCTTGGATCCGGGGAGGGAGTATGGCTACACCTTC. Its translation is CASSLDPGREYGYTF.

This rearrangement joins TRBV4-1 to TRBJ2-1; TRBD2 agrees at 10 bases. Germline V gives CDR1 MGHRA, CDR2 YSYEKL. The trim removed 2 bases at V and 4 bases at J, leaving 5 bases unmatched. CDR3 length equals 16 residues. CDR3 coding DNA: TGCGCCAGCAGCCAACCTAAAGCGGGGGGGTACAATGAGCAGTTCTTC. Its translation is CASSQPKAGGYNEQFF.

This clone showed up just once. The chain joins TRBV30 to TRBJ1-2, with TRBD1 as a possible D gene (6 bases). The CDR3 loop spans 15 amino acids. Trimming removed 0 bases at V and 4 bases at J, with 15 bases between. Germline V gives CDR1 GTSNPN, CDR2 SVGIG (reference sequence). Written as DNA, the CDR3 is TGTGCCTGGAGTGTAGGAACAGGGATAGTCTATGGCTACACCTTC. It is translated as CAWSVGTGIVYGYTF.

The DNA of the CDR3 is TGTGCCAGCAGCCAAGCGGACAGCTATGGCTACACCTTC. It translates to CASSQADSYGYTF. The rearrangement uses TRBV3-1 (or the pseudogene TRBV3-2) and TRBJ1-2; the D gene is possibly TRBD1 (6 bases). Germline V gives CDR1 LGHDT, CDR2 YNNKEL (reference sequence). Between the trimmed V and J ends, which lost 1 base and 4 bases, there was a span of 7 bases. The CDR3 loop spans 13 amino acids.

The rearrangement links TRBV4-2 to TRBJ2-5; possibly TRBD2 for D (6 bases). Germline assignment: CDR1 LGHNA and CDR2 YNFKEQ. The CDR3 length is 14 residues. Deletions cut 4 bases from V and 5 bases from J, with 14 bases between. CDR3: CASSPEGLRETQYF. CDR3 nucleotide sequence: TGTGCCAGCAGCCCGGAGGGGTTGCGGGAGACCCAGTACTTC.

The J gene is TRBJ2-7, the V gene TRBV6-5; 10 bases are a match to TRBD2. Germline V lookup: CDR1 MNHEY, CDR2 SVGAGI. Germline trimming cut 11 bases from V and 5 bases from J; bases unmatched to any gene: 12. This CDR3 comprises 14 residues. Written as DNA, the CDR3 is TGTGCCGGTACTCCGGGACTAGCGAGCCACGAGCAGTACTTC. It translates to CAGTPGLASHEQYF.

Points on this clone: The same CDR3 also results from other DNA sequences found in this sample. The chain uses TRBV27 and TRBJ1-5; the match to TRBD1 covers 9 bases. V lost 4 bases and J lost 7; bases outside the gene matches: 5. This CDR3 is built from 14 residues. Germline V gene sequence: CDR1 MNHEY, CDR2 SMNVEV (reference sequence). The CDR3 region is CASSSDRGGQPQHF. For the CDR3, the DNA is TGTGCCAGCAGTTCGGACAGGGGAGGACAGCCCCAGCATTTT.